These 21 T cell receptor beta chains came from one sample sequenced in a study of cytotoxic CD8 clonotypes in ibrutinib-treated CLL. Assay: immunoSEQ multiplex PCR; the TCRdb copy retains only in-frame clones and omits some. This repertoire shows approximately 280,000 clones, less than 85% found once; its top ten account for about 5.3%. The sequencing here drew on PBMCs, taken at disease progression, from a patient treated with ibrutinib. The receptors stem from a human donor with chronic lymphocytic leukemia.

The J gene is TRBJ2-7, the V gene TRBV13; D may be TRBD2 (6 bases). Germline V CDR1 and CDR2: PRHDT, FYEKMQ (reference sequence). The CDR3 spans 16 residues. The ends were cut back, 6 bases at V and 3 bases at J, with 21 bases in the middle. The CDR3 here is CASRGAGIGYDYEQYF. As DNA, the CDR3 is TGTGCCAGCAGAGGGGCGGGGATTGGTTACGACTACGAGCAGTACTTC.

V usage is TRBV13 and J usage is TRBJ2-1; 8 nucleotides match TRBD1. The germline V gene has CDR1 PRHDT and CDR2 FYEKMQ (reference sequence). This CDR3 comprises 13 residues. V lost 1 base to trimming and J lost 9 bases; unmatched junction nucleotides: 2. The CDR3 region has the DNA TGTGCCAGCAGCTTAGACAGGGGGTCTGAGCAGTTCTTC. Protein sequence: CASSLDRGSEQFF.

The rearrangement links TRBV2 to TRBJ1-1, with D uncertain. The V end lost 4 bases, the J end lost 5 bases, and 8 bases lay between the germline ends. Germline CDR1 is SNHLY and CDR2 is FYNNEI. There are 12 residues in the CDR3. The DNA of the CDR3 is TGTGCCAGCAGTGTGCATGGGACTGAAGCTTTCTTT. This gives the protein CASSVHGTEAFF.

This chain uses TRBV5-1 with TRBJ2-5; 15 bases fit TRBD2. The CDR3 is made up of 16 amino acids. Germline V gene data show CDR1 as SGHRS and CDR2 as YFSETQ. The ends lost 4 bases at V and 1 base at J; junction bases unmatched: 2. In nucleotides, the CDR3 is TGCGCCAGCAGCAGGACTAGCGGGGGGGCCCAAGAGACCCAGTACTTC. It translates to CASSRTSGGAQETQYF. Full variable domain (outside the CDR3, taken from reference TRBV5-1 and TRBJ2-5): KAGVTQTPRYLIKTRGQQVTLSCSPISGHRSVSWYQQTPGQGLQFLFEYFSETQRNKGNFPGRFSGRQFSNSRSEMNVSTLELGDSALYLCASSRTSGGAQETQYFGPGTRLLVL.

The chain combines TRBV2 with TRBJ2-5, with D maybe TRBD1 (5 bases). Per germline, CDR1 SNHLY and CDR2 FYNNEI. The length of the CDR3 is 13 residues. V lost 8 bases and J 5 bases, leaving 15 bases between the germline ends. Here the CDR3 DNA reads TGTGCCAGCCATCGGAGCTACAGGGAGACCCAGTACTTC. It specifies CASHRSYRETQYF.

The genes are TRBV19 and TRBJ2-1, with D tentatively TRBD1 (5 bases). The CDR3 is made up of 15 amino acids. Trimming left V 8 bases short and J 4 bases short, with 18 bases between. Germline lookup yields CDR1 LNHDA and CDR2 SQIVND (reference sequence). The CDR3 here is CASSITGPLYNEQFF. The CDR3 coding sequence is TGTGCCAGTTCGATAACAGGACCCCTATACAATGAGCAGTTCTTC.

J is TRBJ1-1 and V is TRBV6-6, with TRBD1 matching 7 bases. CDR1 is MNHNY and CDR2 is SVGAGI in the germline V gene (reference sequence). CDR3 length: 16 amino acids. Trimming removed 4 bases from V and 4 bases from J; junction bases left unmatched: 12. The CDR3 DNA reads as TGTGCCAGCAGTTTCACAGGGGCGGGGGCCACCACTGAAGCTTTCTTT. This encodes CASSFTGAGATTEAFF.

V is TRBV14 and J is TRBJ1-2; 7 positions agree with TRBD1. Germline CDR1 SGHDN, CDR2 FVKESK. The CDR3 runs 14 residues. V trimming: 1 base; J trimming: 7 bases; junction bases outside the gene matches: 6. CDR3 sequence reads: CASSQVDRVSGYTF. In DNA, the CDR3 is TGTGCCAGCAGCCAAGTAGACAGGGTTTCTGGCTACACCTTC. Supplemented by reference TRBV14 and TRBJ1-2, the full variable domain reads EAGVTQFPSHSVIEKGQTVTLRCDPISGHDNLYWYRRVMGKEIKFLLHFVKESKQDESGMPNNRFLAERTGGTYSTLKVQPAELEDSGVYFCASSQVDRVSGYTFGSGTRLTVV.

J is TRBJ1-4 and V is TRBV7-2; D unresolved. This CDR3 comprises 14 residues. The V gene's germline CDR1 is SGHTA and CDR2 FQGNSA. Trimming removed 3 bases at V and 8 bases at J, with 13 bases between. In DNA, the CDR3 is TGTGCCAGCAGCTTCGGGGTCCGTTCGGAAAAACTGTTTTTT. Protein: CASSFGVRSEKLFF.

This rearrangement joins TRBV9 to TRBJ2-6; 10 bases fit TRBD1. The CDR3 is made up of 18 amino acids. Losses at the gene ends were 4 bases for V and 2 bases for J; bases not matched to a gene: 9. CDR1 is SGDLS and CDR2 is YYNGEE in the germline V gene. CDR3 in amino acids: CASSTNTGTGAGANVLTF. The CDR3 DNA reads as TGTGCCAGCAGCACCAATACCGGGACAGGGGCTGGGGCCAACGTCCTGACTTTC.

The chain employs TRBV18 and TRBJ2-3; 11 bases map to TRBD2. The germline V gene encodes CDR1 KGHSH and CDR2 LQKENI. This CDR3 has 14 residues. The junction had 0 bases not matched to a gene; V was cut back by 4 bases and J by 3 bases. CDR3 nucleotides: TGTGCCAGCTCACGGACTAGCGGGACAGATACGCAGTATTTT. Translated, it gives CASSRTSGTDTQYF.

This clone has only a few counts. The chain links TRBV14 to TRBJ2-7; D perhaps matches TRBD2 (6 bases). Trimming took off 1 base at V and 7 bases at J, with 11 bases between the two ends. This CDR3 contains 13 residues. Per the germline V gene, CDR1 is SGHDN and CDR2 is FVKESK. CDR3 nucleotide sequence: TGTGCCAGCAGCCAAGCCGTGGCGGGGGAGCAGTACTTC. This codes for CASSQAVAGEQYF.

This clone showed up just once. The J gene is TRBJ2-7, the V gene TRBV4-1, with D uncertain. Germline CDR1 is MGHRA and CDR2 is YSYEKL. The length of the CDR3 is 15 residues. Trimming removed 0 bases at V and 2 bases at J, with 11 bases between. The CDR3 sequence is CASSQDPAATYEQYF. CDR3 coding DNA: TGCGCCAGCAGCCAAGATCCGGCGGCCACCTACGAGCAGTACTTC.

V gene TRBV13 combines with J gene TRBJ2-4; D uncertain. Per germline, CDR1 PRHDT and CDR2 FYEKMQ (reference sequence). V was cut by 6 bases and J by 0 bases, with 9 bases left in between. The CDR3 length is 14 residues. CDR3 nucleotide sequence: TGTGCCAGCAGTTCAGGATTAGCCAAAAACATTCAGTACTTC. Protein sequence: CASSSGLAKNIQYF.

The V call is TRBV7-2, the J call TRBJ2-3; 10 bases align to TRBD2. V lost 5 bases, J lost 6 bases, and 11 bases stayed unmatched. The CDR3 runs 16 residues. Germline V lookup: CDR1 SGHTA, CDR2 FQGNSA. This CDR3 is CASSPTGLAVSDTQYF. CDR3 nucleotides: TGTGCCAGCAGCCCGACCGGACTAGCGGTCTCGGATACGCAGTATTTT.

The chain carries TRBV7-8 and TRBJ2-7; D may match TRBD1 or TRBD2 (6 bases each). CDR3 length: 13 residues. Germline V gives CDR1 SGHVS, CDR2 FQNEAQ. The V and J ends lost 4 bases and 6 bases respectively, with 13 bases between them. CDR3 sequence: CASSSFEGGEQYF. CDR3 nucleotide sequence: TGTGCCAGCAGCTCTTTCGAGGGGGGCGAGCAGTACTTC.

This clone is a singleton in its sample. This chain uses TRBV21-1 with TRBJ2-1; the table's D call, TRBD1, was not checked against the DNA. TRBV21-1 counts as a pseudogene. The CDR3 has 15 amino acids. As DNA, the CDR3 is TGTGCCAGCACCAACGACAGGGGGCGAGGCAATGAGCAGTTCTTC. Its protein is CASTNDRGRGNEQFF.

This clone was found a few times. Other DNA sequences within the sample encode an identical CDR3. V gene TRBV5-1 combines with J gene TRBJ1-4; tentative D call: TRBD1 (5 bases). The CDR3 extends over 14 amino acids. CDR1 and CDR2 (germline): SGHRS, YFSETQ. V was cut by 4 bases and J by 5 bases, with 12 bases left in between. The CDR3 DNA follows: TGCGCCAGCAGCCCGACAGTTACGAATGAAAAACTGTTTTTT. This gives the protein CASSPTVTNEKLFF.

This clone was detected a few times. The CDR3 region has the DNA TGTGCCAGCAGCTTAGGAACTCAGACAGATACGCAGTATTTT. Translation gives CASSLGTQTDTQYF. V is TRBV11-2 and J is TRBJ2-3, with unresolved D. V lost 1 base, J lost 3 bases, and 8 bases lay in between. In germline, CDR1 is SGHAT, CDR2 FQNNGV. The CDR3 runs 14 residues.

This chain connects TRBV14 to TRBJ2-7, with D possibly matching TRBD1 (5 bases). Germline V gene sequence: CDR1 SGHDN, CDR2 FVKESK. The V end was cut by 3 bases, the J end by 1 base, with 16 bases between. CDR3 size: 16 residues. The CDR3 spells CASSQFDRHPSYEQYF. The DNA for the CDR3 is TGTGCCAGCAGCCAGTTTGACAGACATCCGTCCTACGAGCAGTACTTC. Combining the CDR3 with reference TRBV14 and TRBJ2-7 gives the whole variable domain EAGVTQFPSHSVIEKGQTVTLRCDPISGHDNLYWYRRVMGKEIKFLLHFVKESKQDESGMPNNRFLAERTGGTYSTLKVQPAELEDSGVYFCASSQFDRHPSYEQYFGPGTRLTVT.

DNA for the CDR3: TGTGCCAGGGGGACTAGCGGGAGGGCCATAGATGAGCAGTTCTTC. Translation gives CARGTSGRAIDEQFF. The chain uses TRBV19 and TRBJ2-1; 16 nucleotides align to TRBD2. V trimming: 9 bases; J trimming: 8 bases; junction bases outside the gene matches: 7. CDR1 and CDR2 from the germline V gene are LNHDA and SQIVND (reference sequence). The length of the CDR3 is 15 residues. Full variable domain (remainder filled in from reference TRBV19 and TRBJ2-1): DGGITQSPKYLFRKEGQNVTLSCEQNLNHDAMYWYRQDPGQGLRLIYYSQIVNDFQKGDIAEGYSVSREKKESFPLTVTSAQKNPTAFYLCARGTSGRAIDEQFFGPGTRLTVL.